What follows are 16 T cell receptor beta chains derived from one specimen sequenced in a study of blood T cell repertoires in COVID-19. TCRdb's copy holds only in-frame clones and misses some; the assay was immunoSEQ multiplex PCR. Among approximately 100,000 clones listed, about 85% were seen once. Sample: peripheral blood. These receptors all come from a woman between 65 and 79 years old with active or convalescent COVID-19.

The rearrangement uses TRBV6-5 and TRBJ2-7; 7 positions match TRBD2. The CDR3 contains 14 residues. Unmatched junction bases numbered 6, after V lost 6 bases and J lost 1 base. Germline V gene data show CDR1 as MNHEY and CDR2 as SVGAGI. CDR3 sequence (DNA): TGTGCCAGCAGACCTAGCGGTTCTTCCTACGAGCAGTACTTC. Translating gives CASRPSGSSYEQYF.

The J gene is TRBJ1-2, the V gene TRBV7-2; perhaps TRBD1 as D (5 bases). Germline V CDR1 and CDR2: SGHTA, FQGNSA. This CDR3 has 16 amino acids. The V and J ends lost 5 bases and 2 bases respectively, with 18 bases between them. The CDR3 bases are TGTGCCAGCAGCCCCGATGGGGCTACACCCAACTATGGCTACACCTTC. It is translated as CASSPDGATPNYGYTF.

A few counts support this clone. The chain links TRBV15 to TRBJ1-6; 7 bases map to TRBD1. J lost 9 bases, V lost 1 base, and 9 bases had no gene match. This CDR3 contains 16 residues. Germline values: CDR1 LNHNV, CDR2 YYDKDF (reference sequence). The CDR3 DNA reads as TGTGCCACCAGCAGAGGTACGACAGGGTCCAGTTCACCCCTCCACTTT. This sequence encodes CATSRGTTGSSSPLHF.

The CDR3 region is CASSSGTQLNEKLFF. CDR3 DNA sequence: TGTGCCAGCAGCTCGGGGACTCAACTTAATGAAAAACTGTTTTTT. The rearrangement uses TRBV7-9 and TRBJ1-4, with D tentatively TRBD1 (5 bases). CDR3 size: 15 residues. Trimming left V 4 bases short and J 4 bases short, with 13 bases between. Germline loops: CDR1 SEHNR, CDR2 FQNEAQ (reference sequence).

The chain combines TRBV6-5 with TRBJ1-6; 9 nucleotides match TRBD1. The CDR3 has 15 residues. Germline-derived CDR1 and CDR2 are MNHEY and SVGAGI. V dropped 6 bases and J dropped 7; count of bases not matched to a gene: 7. CDR3 region: CASRPGQGFNSPLHF. The CDR3 DNA sequence: TGTGCCAGCAGGCCTGGACAGGGGTTCAATTCACCCCTCCACTTT.

This chain uses TRBV24-1 with TRBJ1-2, with D tentatively TRBD1 (6 bases). The CDR3 has 13 residues. CDR1 and CDR2 (germline): KGHDR, SFDVKD. V lost 7 bases, J lost 8 bases, and 16 bases lay in between. CDR3 nucleotide sequence: TGTGCCACCAGCAACCGGGGGGCACGGGGCTACACCTTC. This sequence encodes CATSNRGARGYTF.

The genes are TRBV2 and TRBJ2-5; 12 positions match TRBD2. The CDR3 has 15 amino acids. The germline gives CDR1 SNHLY, CDR2 FYNNEI. With V trimmed by 7 bases and J by 2 bases, 5 bases remained unmatched. DNA for the CDR3: TGTGCCAGCAATACCCTAGCGGGGGGGCAAGAGACCCAGTACTTC. Its protein product is CASNTLAGGQETQYF.

The chain has TRBV6-5 and TRBJ1-1; 7 bases line up with TRBD1. Germline-derived CDR1 and CDR2 are MNHEY and SVGAGI. The CDR3 runs 13 residues. The V gene end was trimmed by 5 bases and the J gene end by 3 bases; junction bases not matched to a gene: 3. The CDR3 DNA reads TGTGCCAGCAGTCAGACAGGGTACACTGAAGCTTTCTTT. This encodes CASSQTGYTEAFF.

The chain employs TRBV5-1 and TRBJ2-2; a weak D match, TRBD2 (5 bases). Trimming took off 0 bases at V and 5 bases at J, with 17 bases between the two ends. The CDR3 spans 17 residues. From germline, CDR1 is SGHRS and CDR2 YFSETQ. The CDR3 protein is CASSLVIDSVTTGELFF. CDR3 nucleotides: TGCGCCAGCAGCTTGGTTATAGATAGCGTCACAACCGGGGAGCTGTTTTTT.

The J gene is TRBJ2-3, the V gene TRBV5-4, with D uncertain. Trimming took 0 bases from V and 0 from J, leaving 11 bases between them. The CDR3 sequence is 16 residues long. Germline V gene sequence: CDR1 SGHNT, CDR2 YYREEE (reference sequence). In DNA, the CDR3 is TGTGCCAGCAGCTTGGAAATACTTACTAGCACAGATACGCAGTATTTT. Amino acid sequence: CASSLEILTSTDTQYF.

The chain links TRBV4-1 to TRBJ2-1; 7 bases are shared with TRBD2. V lost 3 bases and J lost 7; bases outside the gene matches: 18. Germline CDR1 reads MGHRA; CDR2 reads YSYEKL. CDR3 length: 18 residues. The CDR3 here is CASSQGFGLDGRGNEQFF. The CDR3 nucleotides read TGCGCCAGCAGCCAGGGCTTTGGGTTAGATGGGCGGGGGAATGAGCAGTTCTTC.

The V gene is TRBV13, the J gene TRBJ1-2; D might be TRBD1 (5 bases). Germline lookup yields CDR1 PRHDT and CDR2 FYEKMQ (reference sequence). The CDR3 runs 13 residues. V shed 4 bases and J shed 4 bases, with 10 bases lying between them. For the CDR3, the DNA is TGTGCCAGCAGCTCAGACAGAGGCTATGGCTACACCTTC. Residues: CASSSDRGYGYTF.

The V and J genes are TRBV21-1 and TRBJ1-2; the listed D gene, TRBD1, was not tested against the DNA. TRBV21-1 is flagged as a pseudogene. This CDR3 region has 12 residues. DNA for the CDR3: TGTGCCCCTGGTAAGGGGTACTATGGCTACACCTTC. Encoded protein: CAPGKGYYGYTF.

The CDR3 protein is CASSQPKGGHSGISYNEQFF. The CDR3 DNA is TGCGCCAGCAGTCAACCCAAGGGGGGACATAGCGGGATCTCCTACAATGAGCAGTTCTTC. The rearrangement links TRBV23-1 to TRBJ2-1, with 8 bases that match TRBD2. TRBV23-1 is placed among ORFs of uncertain function. Trimming at V came to 2 bases and at J to 0 bases, leaving 15 bases not matched to a gene. CDR3 size: 20 residues.

The CDR3 DNA follows: TGCGCCAGCAGCTTGAGGCCGGTACCGGGAACAGATACGCAGTATTTT. This codes for CASSLRPVPGTDTQYF. V usage is TRBV5-1 and J usage is TRBJ2-3, with D possibly being TRBD2 (5 bases). Trimming cost V 1 base and J 3 bases, with 15 bases left between them. This CDR3 has 16 residues. Germline lookup yields CDR1 SGHRS and CDR2 YFSETQ.

V usage is TRBV7-2 and J usage is TRBJ1-1; TRBD1 matches at 11 bases. The CDR3 runs 14 residues. V trimming: 3 bases; J trimming: 11 bases; junction bases outside the gene matches: 8. The germline V gene has CDR1 SGHTA and CDR2 FQGNSA. CDR3 sequence (DNA): TGTGCCAGCAGCTTCCGGACAGGGGGCGGGGAGGCTTTCTTT. It is translated as CASSFRTGGGEAFF.